The sequence of this T cell receptor beta chain was determined in a study of T cell responses to AZD1222 COVID-19 vaccine. This table comes from immunoSEQ multiplex PCR, and its TCRdb copy is limited to in-frame clones, with some not included. The data contain roughly 92,000 clones, almost 90% of them singletons. There are 16 residues in the CDR3. Germline CDR1 and CDR2: LGHNA and YSLEER. V was shortened by 1 base and J by 1 base, with 11 bases between the two germline ends. Study results and limitations: The sample set comprised mostly white British donors with more females, and clonal diversity was possibly underestimated.

As for this clone: Its target is not known.

The J gene is TRBJ1-3, the V gene TRBV4-3, with D hard to call. This TCR was recovered from an adult in good health. The sample was peripheral blood, taken on day 0 of AZD1222 vaccination. CDR3 residues: CASSQVGSGSGNTIYF. The CDR3 coding sequence is TGCGCCAGCAGCCAAGTTGGGAGCGGTTCTGGAAACACCATATATTTT.